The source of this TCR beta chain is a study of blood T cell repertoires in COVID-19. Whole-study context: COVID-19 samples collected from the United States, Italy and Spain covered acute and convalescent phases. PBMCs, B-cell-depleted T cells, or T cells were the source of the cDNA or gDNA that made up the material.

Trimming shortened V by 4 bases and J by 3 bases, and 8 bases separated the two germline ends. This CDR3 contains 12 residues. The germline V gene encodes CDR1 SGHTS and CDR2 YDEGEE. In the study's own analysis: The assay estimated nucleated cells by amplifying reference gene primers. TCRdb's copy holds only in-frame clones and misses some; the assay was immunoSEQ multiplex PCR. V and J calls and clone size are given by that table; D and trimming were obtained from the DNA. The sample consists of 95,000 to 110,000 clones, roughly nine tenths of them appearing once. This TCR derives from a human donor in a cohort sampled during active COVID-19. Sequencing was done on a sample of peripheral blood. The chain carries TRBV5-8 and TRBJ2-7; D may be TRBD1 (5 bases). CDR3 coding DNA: TGTGCCAGCAGCGACAGAGACTACGAGCAGTACTTC. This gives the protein CASSDRDYEQYF.